This paragraph covers one T cell receptor (beta chain) sequence. Germline V gene lookup returns CDR1 GTSNPN and CDR2 SVGIG (reference sequence). Trimming left V 5 bases short and J 0 bases short, with 14 bases between. This CDR3 has 15 residues. The method was immunoSEQ multiplex PCR; TCRdb's version includes in-frame clones alone and lacks a portion of them. The sample yields roughly 250,000 clones, approximately 83% seen once. The entry originates in a study of blood T cell repertoires in COVID-19. Study-level information: Specimens from acute and convalescent COVID-19 originated in the United States, Italy and Spain.

The sequencing input was peripheral blood. The V gene is TRBV30, the J gene TRBJ1-3; weak D call: TRBD1 (6 bases). The clonotype was recovered from a man in his forties or fifties with active or convalescent COVID-19. The CDR3 spells CAWRGDRLSGNTIYF. DNA for the CDR3: TGTGCCTGGCGAGGCGACAGGCTCTCTGGAAACACCATATATTTT.